One and the same sample provided the 32 T cell receptor beta chains below, sequenced in a study of Graves' ophthalmopathy and Graves' hyperthyroidism. RNA transcripts were the template, and TCR beta CDR3 regions were amplified from them. Second-round multiplex PCR came after first-round RT-PCR with HTBI primers. From the multiplex PCR reads, TCRdb called clonotypes with MiXCR, one entry per CDR3 protein. This table holds under 350,000 distinct CDR3 sequences, roughly 15% found once. Sequenced input: peripheral blood. The receptor source for this set is an adult man with Graves' ophthalmopathy.

This clonotype has at least ten counts. The chain combines TRBV6-2 or TRBV6-3 with TRBJ1-5; 10 bases match TRBD1. J lost 7 bases, V lost 5 bases, and 11 bases had no gene match. Germline CDR1 is MNHEY and CDR2 is SVGEGT. The CDR3 contains 16 residues. The CDR3 loop is CASSARDRGRKQPQHF. As DNA, the CDR3 is TGTGCCAGCAGTGCCCGGGACAGGGGACGGAAGCAGCCCCAGCATTTT.

This clonotype was recorded at least ten times. The genes are TRBV20-1 and TRBJ1-2; D is undetermined. Per the germline V gene, CDR1 is DFQATT and CDR2 is SNEGSKA (reference sequence). CDR3 length: 12 amino acids. Trimming took off 6 bases at V and 4 bases at J, with 12 bases between the two ends. The CDR3 reads CSAKGPPYGYTF. Here the CDR3 DNA reads TGCAGTGCAAAGGGTCCGCCCTATGGCTACACCTTC.

This clonotype was observed at least ten times. This rearrangement joins TRBV11-3 to TRBJ1-2; TRBD1 matches 8 bases. Germline-derived CDR1 and CDR2 are SGHNT and YENEEA. The CDR3 contains 14 residues. Trimming at V came to 3 bases and at J to 8 bases, leaving 8 bases not matched to a gene. The CDR3 sequence is CASSFGQGVAGYTF. The CDR3 DNA reads TGTGCCAGCAGCTTCGGACAGGGAGTTGCCGGCTACACCTTC.

This clonotype showed up many times. The chain employs TRBV4-1 and TRBJ2-5; no reliable D call. V lost 4 bases and J lost 1, with 10 bases in between. Germline V CDR1 and CDR2: MGHRA, YSYEKL. The CDR3 is 14 amino acids. The CDR3 is CASSPLGPQETQYF. The CDR3 DNA is TGCGCCAGCAGCCCCCTTGGGCCCCAAGAGACCCAGTACTTC.

The table lists this clonotype with many counts. A junction boundary mismatches the germline segment, possibly from a read error. The chain is built from TRBV12-3 or TRBV12-4 and TRBJ2-5; D remains unclear. The CDR3 runs 11 residues. The CDR3 is CVSSFQETQYF. The CDR3 DNA is TGTGTCAGCAGTTTCCAAGAGACCCAGTACTTC.

This clonotype was counted ten times or more. The rearrangement links TRBV6-2 or TRBV6-3 to TRBJ2-7, with unresolved D. V gave up 0 bases and J gave up 2 bases, with 11 bases separating them. The CDR3 is made up of 15 amino acids. From germline, CDR1 is MNHEY and CDR2 SVGEGT. In DNA, the CDR3 is TGTGCCAGCAGTTACTCGCTCGGAGCGACCTACGAGCAGTACTTC. Amino acids: CASSYSLGATYEQYF.

This clonotype has ten or more counts. V usage is TRBV12-3 or TRBV12-4 and J usage is TRBJ1-1, with D maybe TRBD1 (5 bases). The V end lost 6 bases, the J end lost 3 bases, and 20 bases lay between the germline ends. The CDR3 loop spans 16 amino acids. CDR3 in DNA: TGTGCCAGCAGGACCCGGGACGCCCACCCGGACACTGAAGCTTTCTTT. Encoded protein: CASRTRDAHPDTEAFF.

The genes are TRBV27 and TRBJ1-2; D uncertain. This CDR3 has 14 amino acids. V lost 2 bases and J 1 base, leaving 8 bases between the germline ends. Germline V gives CDR1 MNHEY, CDR2 SMNVEV (reference sequence). The CDR3 protein is CASSLKADNYGYTF. The CDR3 region has the DNA TGTGCCAGCAGTTTAAAGGCCGATAACTATGGCTACACCTTC.

This clonotype showed up many times. This CDR3 reads CATGLIPGQKMNTEAFF. CDR3 nucleotide sequence: TGTGCCACCGGATTAATCCCGGGACAGAAGATGAACACTGAAGCTTTCTTT. The chain links TRBV24-1 to TRBJ1-1; 7 nucleotides align to TRBD1. The CDR3 is 17 amino acids. Trimming at V came to 9 bases and at J to 0 bases, leaving 15 bases not matched to a gene. The germline CDR1 and CDR2 sequences are KGHDR and SFDVKD.

The chain recombines TRBV27 with TRBJ2-7, with 12 bases fitting TRBD1. Unmatched junction bases numbered 6, after V lost 2 bases and J lost 7 bases. The CDR3 spans 15 residues. Germline V gene lookup returns CDR1 MNHEY and CDR2 SMNVEV (reference sequence). The CDR3 region is CASSLAGTGGREQYF. For the CDR3, the DNA is TGTGCCAGCAGTTTAGCGGGGACAGGGGGCCGTGAGCAGTACTTC.

This clonotype was observed at least ten times. This chain connects TRBV7-2 to TRBJ2-5; TRBD2 agrees at 7 bases. The CDR3 sequence is 12 residues long. Unmatched junction bases numbered 7, after V lost 10 bases and J lost 5 bases. Germline CDR1 SGHTA, CDR2 FQGNSA. The CDR3 sequence: CATRRAGETQYF. The CDR3 nucleotides are TGTGCCACCCGGCGAGCGGGGGAGACCCAGTACTTC.

At least ten counts were recorded for this clonotype. The conserved closing phenylalanine or tryptophan is absent in this CDR3, likely reflecting a read error. The DNA is left out, because the CDR3 cannot be placed on it with certainty; the CDR3 is given as TCRdb lists it. This chain joins TRBV10-3 and TRBJ2-7; whether TRBD1, the table's D call, matches the DNA was not checked. The CDR3 region is 12 residues in length, termini included. CDR1 is ENHRY and CDR2 is SYGVKD in the germline V gene. The CDR3 sequence: CAISGGDRRRYL.

The chain has TRBV5-1 and TRBJ1-1; D remains ambiguous. The CDR3 sequence is 14 residues long. V lost 2 bases and J lost 5, with 13 bases in between. CDR1 is SGHRS and CDR2 is YFSETQ in the germline V gene. CDR3 sequence reads: CASSFVRASTEAFF. DNA for the CDR3: TGCGCCAGCAGCTTCGTTCGGGCGTCAACTGAAGCTTTCTTT.

This clonotype was recorded many times. The V gene is TRBV11-2, the J gene TRBJ2-5; D not resolved. CDR3 size: 13 residues. Germline V gene sequence: CDR1 SGHAT, CDR2 FQNNGV. Between the trimmed V and J ends, which lost 4 bases and 4 bases, there was a span of 10 bases. CDR3 sequence reads: CASSYPPRETQYF. The DNA of the CDR3 is TGTGCCAGCAGCTACCCCCCCAGAGAGACCCAGTACTTC. The complete variable domain, with remaining parts taken from reference TRBV11-2 and TRBJ2-5, reads EAGVAQSPRYKIIEKRQSVAFWCNPISGHATLYWYQQILGQGPKLLIQFQNNGVVDDSQLPKDRFSAERLKGVDSTLKIQPAKLEDSAVYLCASSYPPRETQYFGPGTRLLVL.

V and J are TRBV6-2 or TRBV6-3 and TRBJ2-7; 7 nucleotides agree with TRBD1. The germline V gene encodes CDR1 MNHEY and CDR2 SVGEGT. V shed 5 bases and J 3 bases; nucleotides not matched to a gene: 7. The CDR3 runs to 14 residues. The CDR3 DNA sequence: TGTGCCAGCAGTGACCCGGGACAGTACTACGAGCAGTACTTC. As protein: CASSDPGQYYEQYF.

This clonotype was seen repeatedly, ten times or more. This chain joins TRBV11-2 and TRBJ2-2; D not certain. Germline CDR1 reads SGHAT; CDR2 reads FQNNGV. The CDR3 sequence is 14 residues long. Trimming removed 2 bases at V and 6 bases at J, with 10 bases between. This CDR3 is CASSLSSPAGELFF. CDR3 DNA sequence: TGTGCCAGCAGCTTATCGTCGCCAGCCGGGGAGCTGTTTTTT.

In this sample, this clonotype turned up many times. The chain uses TRBV6-1 and TRBJ1-5, with TRBD1 matching 8 bases. This CDR3 is 16 amino acids long. V lost 5 bases, J lost 6 bases, and 12 bases stayed unmatched. Germline V CDR1 and CDR2: MNHNS, SASEGT. The CDR3 protein is CASSPTTGQGPQPQHF. CDR3 DNA sequence: TGTGCCAGCAGTCCCACGACCGGACAGGGTCCTCAGCCCCAGCATTTT.

This clonotype was detected ten times or more. This sequence joins TRBV29-1 and TRBJ1-3; D is uncertain. There are 12 residues in the CDR3. V was pared by 4 bases and J by 4 bases, with 8 bases between. The germline V gene has CDR1 SQVTM and CDR2 ANQGSEA. The CDR3 spells CSVASDGNTIYF. The DNA for the CDR3 is TGCAGCGTTGCGTCAGACGGAAACACCATATATTTT.

This clonotype was recorded many times. V gene TRBV12-3 or TRBV12-4 combines with J gene TRBJ1-5, with 7 positions matching TRBD1. V trimming: 6 bases; J trimming: 2 bases; junction bases outside the gene matches: 7. The CDR3 length is 15 residues. CDR3 nucleotide sequence: TGTGCCAGCAGAGCAGGGGGTTCGGGCAATCAGCCCCAGCATTTT. It codes for CASRAGGSGNQPQHF.

In its sample, this clonotype was seen many times. The chain combines TRBV6-1 with TRBJ1-2, with TRBD1 identical over 9 bases. Germline CDR1 MNHNS, CDR2 SASEGT. V gave up 5 bases and J gave up 7 bases; unmatched junction bases: 2. CDR3 length equals 12 residues. The CDR3 nucleotides read TGTGCCAGCAGTAAGACAGGGGGTGGCTACACCTTC. Protein sequence: CASSKTGGGYTF.

This clonotype occurred many times. This sequence joins TRBV6-2 or TRBV6-3 and TRBJ1-1; tentatively, D is TRBD1 (6 bases). This CDR3 has 13 amino acids. Trimming shortened V by 5 bases and J by 8 bases, and 15 bases separated the two germline ends. Germline values: CDR1 MNHEY, CDR2 SVGEGT. The CDR3 DNA reads as TGTGCCAGCAGTCTCCGGGACACGAAGGAAGCTTTCTTT. Encoded protein: CASSLRDTKEAFF.

This clonotype came up many times. The genes are TRBV4-2 and TRBJ1-2; possibly TRBD1 for D (6 bases). The length of the CDR3 is 15 residues. V was shortened by 4 bases and J by 4 bases, with 16 bases between the two germline ends. The germline V gene has CDR1 LGHNA and CDR2 YNFKEQ. The CDR3 region is CASSLNYRVPYGYTF. The CDR3 nucleotides read TGTGCCAGCAGCCTTAACTACAGGGTCCCCTATGGCTACACCTTC.

This clonotype was picked up many times. The genes are TRBV5-1 and TRBJ2-7, with D unresolved. This CDR3 spans 13 amino acids. V lost 4 bases to trimming and J lost 3 bases, with 11 bases between them. The V gene's germline CDR1 is SGHRS and CDR2 YFSETQ. CDR3 nucleotide sequence: TGCGCCAGCAGCAAAGACATAGTCTACGAGCAGTACTTC. This codes for CASSKDIVYEQYF.

The V and J genes are TRBV28 and TRBJ2-5, with TRBD2 matching over 9 bases. The trim removed 8 bases at V and 5 bases at J, leaving 9 bases unmatched. CDR3 length equals 14 residues. Per the germline V gene, CDR1 is MDHEN and CDR2 is SYDVKM. The CDR3 DNA reads TGTGCCAGCCTCGAAGCGGGGGGCGGGGAGACCCAGTACTTC. Translating gives CASLEAGGGETQYF.

This clonotype came up many times. The rearrangement joins TRBV11-2 to TRBJ1-2, with TRBD1 matching 7 bases. Trimming took 2 bases from V and 3 from J; bases not matched to a gene: 9. This CDR3 has 16 amino acids. CDR1 is SGHAT and CDR2 is FQNNGV in the germline V gene. The CDR3 protein is CASSLFGRGRHYGYTF. CDR3 DNA sequence: TGTGCCAGCAGCTTATTCGGGAGGGGGCGGCACTATGGCTACACCTTC.

V is TRBV6-2 or TRBV6-3 and J is TRBJ2-5, with 7 nucleotides matching TRBD1. Germline V gene data show CDR1 as MNHEY and CDR2 as SVGEGT. This CDR3 is 13 amino acids long. J lost 3 bases, V lost 5 bases, and 3 bases had no gene match. CDR3 DNA: TGTGCCAGCAGTGTGACAGGGAAAGAGACCCAGTACTTC. As protein: CASSVTGKETQYF.

This clonotype has a count of ten or more. The chain joins TRBV9 to TRBJ1-1; a weak D match, TRBD1 (5 bases). V was clipped by 3 bases and J by 4 bases, with 13 bases between them. CDR3 size: 14 residues. Looked up from germline, CDR1 is SGDLS and CDR2 is YYNGEE. CDR3 in amino acids: CASSDGADGTEAFF. CDR3 coding DNA: TGTGCCAGCAGCGATGGGGCGGACGGCACTGAAGCTTTCTTT.

Many counts were recorded for this clonotype. V usage is TRBV11-3 and J usage is TRBJ2-2; D may be TRBD2 (6 bases). This CDR3 region has 15 residues. Germline lookup yields CDR1 SGHNT and CDR2 YENEEA. The V end lost 4 bases, the J end lost 4 bases, and 13 bases lay between the germline ends. The CDR3 is CASSSTGTSTGELFF. DNA of the CDR3: TGTGCCAGCAGCTCCACGGGGACTTCCACCGGGGAGCTGTTTTTT.

This clonotype appeared many times. In nucleotides, the CDR3 is TGTGCCAGCAGCCAAGTGACGGGACTAAACACCGGGGAGCTGTTTTTT. Protein product: CASSQVTGLNTGELFF. The rearrangement links TRBV3-1 to TRBJ2-2; 7 bases agree with TRBD2. Losses at the gene ends were 1 base for V and 2 bases for J; bases not matched to a gene: 4. This CDR3 is built from 16 residues. Germline CDR1 LGHDT, CDR2 YNNKEL (reference sequence).

This clonotype was detected many times. This chain connects TRBV5-1 to TRBJ2-7; 12 bases are shared with TRBD2. Germline trimming cut 4 bases from V and 9 bases from J; bases unmatched to any gene: 8. The CDR3 length is 14 residues. The germline V gene has CDR1 SGHRS and CDR2 YFSETQ. The CDR3 sequence is CASSPGLAGNGQYF. For the CDR3, the DNA is TGCGCCAGCAGCCCCGGACTAGCGGGAAATGGGCAGTACTTC.

This clonotype has at least ten counts. The genes are TRBV6-1 and TRBJ2-5, with D possibly being TRBD2 (5 bases). The CDR3 has 13 amino acids. V lost 4 bases and J lost 2, with 8 bases in between. The germline CDR1 and CDR2 sequences are MNHNS and SASEGT. CDR3 in DNA: TGTGCCAGCAGTGTACCGGGGCAAGAGACCCAGTACTTC. Its protein product is CASSVPGQETQYF.

The chain couples TRBV5-1 to TRBJ2-7; 8 bases match TRBD2. The germline V gene encodes CDR1 SGHRS and CDR2 YFSETQ. This CDR3 contains 14 residues. J was trimmed by 4 bases and V by 0 bases; bases with no gene match: 3. This chain's CDR3 is CASSLETSVYEQYF. In DNA form, the CDR3 reads TGCGCCAGCAGCTTGGAGACTAGCGTATACGAGCAGTACTTC.